These 11 T cell receptor beta chains came from one sample sequenced in a study of blood T cell repertoires in COVID-19. Profiling relied on immunoSEQ multiplex PCR, and the TCRdb table lists in-frame clones only, not all of them. The table includes some 430,000 clones, roughly 91% detected once. What was sequenced was PBMCs or T cells enriched from blood (not recorded which). The receptors were sampled from a man aged 18-30 years who had recovered from COVID-19.

The genes are TRBV18 and TRBJ1-6; D is possibly TRBD1 (6 bases). V dropped 6 bases and J dropped 7 bases, with 19 bases sitting between them. The length of the CDR3 is 16 residues. The germline V gene has CDR1 KGHSH and CDR2 LQKENI. CDR3 protein: CASSQNPPGQNSPLHF. The CDR3, as DNA: TGTGCCAGCTCCCAAAATCCGCCGGGACAAAATTCACCCCTCCACTTT.

The CDR3 region is CASSVPGGFSNQPQHF. Written as DNA, the CDR3 is TGTGCCAGCAGCGTCCCGGGGGGATTTAGCAATCAGCCCCAGCATTTT. J is TRBJ1-5 and V is TRBV28; TRBD1 is a possible D gene (5 bases). The length of the CDR3 is 16 residues. Germline loops: CDR1 MDHEN, CDR2 SYDVKM. V was cut by 6 bases and J by 0 bases, with 15 bases left in between.

J is TRBJ1-2 and V is TRBV28; 7 positions agree with TRBD1. The ends lost 5 bases at V and 2 bases at J; junction bases unmatched: 2. The length of the CDR3 is 13 residues. The germline CDR1 and CDR2 sequences are MDHEN and SYDVKM. This chain's CDR3 is CASSDRANYGYTF. CDR3 in DNA: TGTGCCAGCAGTGACAGGGCCAACTATGGCTACACCTTC.

The gene calls are TRBV5-5 and TRBJ2-2; 10 nucleotides line up with TRBD2. The CDR3 covers 15 residues. Germline V gives CDR1 SGHKS, CDR2 YYEKEE (reference sequence). V was pared by 7 bases and J by 1 base, with 4 bases of the junction left unmatched. The CDR3 here is CASEGLAVNTGELFF. CDR3 DNA: TGTGCCAGCGAAGGACTAGCGGTGAACACCGGGGAGCTGTTTTTT.

The chain has TRBV5-6 and TRBJ2-2, with D hard to call. This CDR3 is built from 14 residues. Trimming left V 2 bases short and J 2 bases short, with 7 bases between. CDR1 SGHDT and CDR2 YYEEEE come from the germline V gene. The CDR3 reads CASSFYQNTGELFF. The CDR3 nucleotides read TGTGCCAGCAGCTTCTACCAAAACACCGGGGAGCTGTTTTTT. Filled out from reference TRBV5-6 and TRBJ2-2, the complete variable domain reads DAGVTQSPTHLIKTRGQQVTLRCSPKSGHDTVSWYQQALGQGPQFIFQYYEEEERQRGNFPDRFSGHQFPNYSSELNVNALLLGDSALYLCASSFYQNTGELFFGEGSRLTVL.

This chain connects TRBV6-5 to TRBJ1-5; D unclear. The CDR3 has 15 amino acids. V was trimmed by 6 bases and J by 1 base, leaving 13 bases between them. Germline values: CDR1 MNHEY, CDR2 SVGAGI. The CDR3 DNA sequence: TGTGCCAGCAGGCCCGAGCATTTGAGCAATCAGCCCCAGCATTTT. Amino acid sequence: CASRPEHLSNQPQHF.

The V call is TRBV6-5, the J call TRBJ1-3, with a possible D match to TRBD1 (5 bases). The CDR3 contains 14 residues. Trimming cost V 8 bases and J 2 bases, with 13 bases left between them. CDR1 and CDR2 (germline): MNHEY, SVGAGI. The CDR3 here is CASPPPGPGNTIYF. The CDR3, as DNA: TGTGCCAGCCCCCCACCAGGGCCTGGAAACACCATATATTTT.

The V and J genes are TRBV18 and TRBJ2-1; 7 bases match TRBD2. Germline CDR1 and CDR2: KGHSH and LQKENI. The V segment lost 0 bases and the J segment 5 bases; nucleotides outside the gene matches: 4. The CDR3 contains 15 residues. The CDR3 loop reads CASSPPATSNNEQFF. Written as DNA, the CDR3 is TGTGCCAGCTCACCACCCGCGACTAGCAACAATGAGCAGTTCTTC.

The J gene is TRBJ1-1, the V gene TRBV15, with D unclear. Germline values: CDR1 LNHNV, CDR2 YYDKDF (reference sequence). The CDR3 runs 14 residues. V lost 3 bases to trimming and J lost 6 bases, with 14 bases between them. This chain's CDR3 is CATSSLSLPAEAFF. CDR3 coding DNA: TGTGCCACCAGCAGCTTATCCCTGCCGGCTGAAGCTTTCTTT. Complete variable domain (other parts from reference TRBV15 and TRBJ1-1): DAMVIQNPRYQVTQFGKPVTLSCSQTLNHNVMYWYQQKSSQAPKLLFHYYDKDFNNEADTPDNFQSRRPNTSFCFLDIRSPGLGDTAMYLCATSSLSLPAEAFFGQGTRLTVV.

This chain joins TRBV6-5 and TRBJ1-6; perhaps TRBD1 as D (6 bases). Germline V lookup: CDR1 MNHEY, CDR2 SVGAGI. The V gene lost 0 bases and the J gene lost 10 bases, with 10 bases spanning the gap. CDR3 length: 14 residues. The CDR3 DNA is TGTGCCAGCAGTTACTCCGGGAGGGGGTCACCCCTCCACTTT. Encoded protein: CASSYSGRGSPLHF.

The J gene is TRBJ1-5, the V gene TRBV19; 10 bases fit TRBD1. This CDR3 has 16 residues. CDR1 LNHDA and CDR2 SQIVND come from the germline V gene (reference sequence). J lost 0 bases, V lost 8 bases, and 7 bases had no gene match. The CDR3 is CASGTGDEYSNQPQHF. CDR3 DNA: TGTGCCAGTGGGACAGGGGATGAATATAGCAATCAGCCCCAGCATTTT.